A selection of T cell receptor beta chains follows, all from one sample in a study of post-analysis software for immune sequencing data. TCRdb reanalysed the PCR reads using MiXCR and keeps one entry per CDR3 protein. The data show 600,000 to 750,000 distinct CDR3 sequences, more than 50% seen once. Sequenced material: blood. The receptors here all came from a girl aged 2 to 9 with multiple sclerosis. CDR3s include the opening cysteine and the closing phenylalanine or tryptophan. Each record gives: clone size, D gene, V gene, CDR3 length, J gene, CDR3 protein, CDR3 DNA. The D gene is left open where the match is weak. The listing skips clone size in some rows; elsewhere it reads once, few, many or a size class.

NA	TRBD2	TRBV20-1	14	TRBJ2-2	CSARREGFTGELFF	TGCAGTGCTAGGCGGGAGGGCTTTACCGGGGAGCTGTTTTTT
NA	TRBD2	TRBV28	14	TRBJ2-3	CASSAGGEADTQYF	TGTGCCAGCAGCGCCGGGGGGGAGGCAGATACGCAGTATTTT
NA	NA	TRBV6-2/TRBV6-3	15	TRBJ2-5	CASSSLRRAEETQYF	TGTGCCAGCAGTTCCCTCCGTAGGGCCGAAGAGACCCAGTACTTC
NA	TRBD1	TRBV24-1	16	TRBJ2-3	CATSDWGTGDTDTQYF	TGTGCCACCAGTGATTGGGGGACAGGTGACACAGATACGCAGTATTTT
few	TRBD2	TRBV30	14	TRBJ2-3	CAWRREGRRDTQYF	TGTGCCTGGAGGCGGGAGGGCCGTAGAGATACGCAGTATTTT
once	NA	TRBV7-9	11	TRBJ2-7	CASSSYSEQYF	TGTGCCAGCAGCTCCTACAGTGAGCAGTACTTC
NA	TRBD1	TRBV2	14	TRBJ2-7	CASSDRGQAYEQYF	TGTGCCAGCAGTGACAGGGGGCAGGCCTACGAGCAGTACTTC
NA	TRBD2	TRBV7-2	14	TRBJ2-4	CASSFSGGKNIQYF	TGTGCCAGCAGCTTTAGCGGGGGCAAAAACATTCAGTACTTC
once	NA	TRBV15	13	TRBJ1-2	CATSRQGNYGYTF	TGTGCCACCAGCAGGCAGGGTAACTATGGCTACACCTTC
few	NA	TRBV5-4	13	TRBJ1-1	CASNLGRNTEAFF	TGTGCCAGCAACTTAGGACGGAACACTGAAGCTTTCTTT
few	TRBD1	TRBV4-1	16	TRBJ2-7	CASSWIAGQGSSEQYF	TGCGCCAGCAGCTGGATCGCGGGACAGGGGTCGAGCGAGCAGTACTTC
few	NA	TRBV6-2/TRBV6-3	15	TRBJ2-1	CASNKQGAGYNEQFF	TGTGCCAGCAACAAACAGGGTGCGGGTTACAATGAGCAGTTCTTC
NA	NA	TRBV13	14	TRBJ2-5	CASSLGGGAADQYF	TGTGCCAGCAGCTTAGGCGGAGGGGCCGCGGACCAGTACTTC
NA	TRBD1	TRBV29-1	13	TRBJ2-5	CSSLQGAGETQYF	TGCAGCTCCTTACAGGGGGCAGGGGAGACCCAGTACTTC
few	NA	TRBV6-5	18	TRBJ2-7	CASSYGPTRGSQRNEQYF	TGTGCCAGCAGTTACGGCCCGACCCGAGGAAGTCAGAGGAACGAGCAGTACTTC
NA	TRBD2	TRBV6-1	15	TRBJ2-3	CASSLMRGGTDTQYF	TGTGCCAGCAGCCTAATGCGGGGGGGCACAGATACGCAGTATTTT
NA	NA	TRBV7-8	22	TRBJ2-3	CASSFWEQGRGRRTPSTDTQYF	TGTGCCAGCAGCTTCTGGGAACAGGGACGAGGGCGACGGACCCCTAGCACAGATACGCAGTATTTT
NA	NA	TRBV6-5	16	TRBJ2-2	CASSYYGGVRTGELFF	TGTGCCAGCAGTTACTATGGGGGAGTAAGGACCGGGGAGCTGTTTTTT
NA	NA	TRBV7-9	16	TRBJ2-1	CASSLRTVIVYNEQFF	TGTGCCAGCAGCTTACGGACAGTGATCGTTTACAATGAGCAGTTCTTC
NA	TRBD1	TRBV19	16	TRBJ2-6	CASSISPGTGNNVLTF	TGTGCCAGTAGTATCTCTCCCGGGACAGGGAACAACGTCCTGACTTTC
NA	TRBD2	TRBV4-1	18	TRBJ2-7	CASSQDQQLGGSSYEQYF	TGCGCCAGCAGCCAAGATCAGCAGTTGGGCGGGAGCTCCTACGAGCAGTACTTC
NA	NA	TRBV5-1	12	TRBJ2-1	CASSLDQGGQFF	TGCGCCAGCAGCCTTGATCAGGGTGGGCAGTTCTTC
NA	NA	TRBV15	15	TRBJ2-6	CATTVELSGANVLTF	TGTGCCACCACGGTGGAGCTCTCTGGGGCCAACGTCCTGACTTTC
NA	NA	TRBV19	15	TRBJ1-4	CASSNLGGPNEKLFF	TGTGCCAGTAGTAATTTGGGTGGCCCTAATGAAAAACTGTTTTTT
NA	NA	TRBV10-3	16	TRBJ2-1	CAISVQGTRLDNEQFF	TGTGCCATCAGTGTTCAGGGTACCAGATTGGACAATGAGCAGTTCTTC
NA	NA	TRBV2	14	TRBJ2-3	CASSEGSRTDTQYF	TGTGCCAGCAGTGAAGGCAGCCGCACAGATACGCAGTATTTT
NA	TRBD2	TRBV15	17	TRBJ2-5	CATSRDRSGGIGETQYF	TGTGCCACCAGCAGAGATCGAAGCGGGGGCATTGGGGAGACCCAGTACTTC
NA	NA	TRBV6-1	16	TRBJ2-5	CASSDGQKSYQETQYF	TGTGCCAGCAGTGACGGACAAAAGTCGTACCAAGAGACCCAGTACTTC
NA	NA	TRBV3-1	14	TRBJ2-5	CASSTPGNQETQYF	TGTGCCAGCAGCACCCCCGGGAACCAAGAGACCCAGTACTTC
NA	NA	TRBV27	15	TRBJ2-5	CASSLYPGLQETQYF	TGTGCCAGCAGTCTTTACCCAGGTCTACAAGAGACCCAGTACTTC
few	NA	TRBV15	17	TRBJ2-5	CATSRVGIRRSEETQYF	TGTGCCACCAGCAGAGTCGGGATCAGGAGATCGGAAGAGACCCAGTACTTC
NA	TRBD2	TRBV12-3/TRBV12-4	19	TRBJ2-1	CASSSRGLAGGFSYNEQFF	TGTGCCAGCAGTTCGAGGGGACTAGCGGGGGGGTTCTCCTACAATGAGCAGTTCTTC
NA	TRBD2	TRBV9	14	TRBJ2-7	CASSNGLVSYEQYF	TGTGCCAGCAGCAATGGACTAGTCTCCTACGAGCAGTACTTC
NA	NA	TRBV12-3/TRBV12-4	12	TRBJ2-7	CARSLSPLEQYF	TGTGCCCGCAGTTTATCCCCTCTCGAGCAGTACTTC
NA	TRBD2	TRBV6-6	17	TRBJ2-7	CASSYSASGTEYYEQYF	TGTGCCAGCAGTTACTCGGCTAGCGGGACTGAGTACTACGAGCAGTACTTC
NA	NA	TRBV30	13	TRBJ1-1	CAWSRAGDTEAFF	TGTGCCTGGAGTCGGGCAGGGGACACTGAAGCTTTCTTT
NA	NA	TRBV5-1	14	TRBJ1-1	CASSRDGENTEAFF	TGCGCCAGCTCCCGCGACGGGGAGAACACTGAAGCTTTCTTT
NA	NA	TRBV7-8	16	TRBJ2-4	CASSFAGGDRGMIQYF	TGTGCCAGCAGCTTCGCCGGCGGGGACAGAGGTATGATTCAGTACTTC
NA	TRBD1	TRBV7-2	16	TRBJ2-5	CASSLGDRVHQETQYF	TGTGCCAGCAGCTTAGGGGACAGGGTCCACCAAGAGACCCAGTACTTC
NA	TRBD2	TRBV25-1	17	TRBJ2-3	CASSLHRGEQGTDTQYF	TGTGCCAGCAGTCTCCACCGGGGGGAACAGGGCACAGATACGCAGTATTTT
NA	TRBD2	TRBV10-3	16	TRBJ2-3	CATKMLTSGSQDTQYF	TGTGCCACCAAGATGTTGACTAGCGGGAGTCAAGATACGCAGTATTTT